Listed here are 4 T cell receptor beta chains from one sample, sequenced in a study of CD8 T cells in Susac syndrome. RNA totalling about 0.45 to 1 ug underwent reverse transcription with random hexamers. TCRdb re-analysed the immunoSEQ multiplex PCR reads in MiXCR, keeping a single row per CDR3 protein. The table records around 130,000 distinct CDR3 sequences, about 95% of them present only once. The sequenced sample consisted of CD4+ T cells from PBMCs. The receptors come from a human donor with multiple sclerosis.

The CDR3 DNA sequence: TGTGCCAGCAGGCCGGGGTCTGGAAACACCATATATTTT. Residues: CASRPGSGNTIYF. The chain recombines TRBV6-5 with TRBJ1-3; D unclear. The germline V gene has CDR1 MNHEY and CDR2 SVGAGI. Trimming took off 6 bases at V and 1 base at J, with 7 bases between the two ends. This CDR3 has 13 amino acids.

J is TRBJ1-1 and V is TRBV7-2, with unresolved D. The CDR3 has 13 amino acids. V was cut by 4 bases and J by 2 bases, with 8 bases left in between. Per the germline V gene, CDR1 is SGHTA and CDR2 is FQGNSA. The CDR3 sequence is CASSSAPNTEAFF. The CDR3 DNA reads TGTGCCAGCAGCTCGGCCCCCAACACTGAAGCTTTCTTT.

The chain uses TRBV6-5 and TRBJ1-5; D perhaps matches TRBD1 (6 bases). CDR1 and CDR2 (germline): MNHEY, SVGAGI. This CDR3 contains 15 residues. V was clipped by 5 bases and J by 7 bases, with 18 bases between them. CDR3 sequence reads: CASSLTWAGGQPQHF. For the CDR3, the DNA is TGTGCCAGCAGTCTCACGTGGGCGGGGGGCCAGCCCCAGCATTTT.

The chain has TRBV10-2 and TRBJ1-2; TRBD1 aligns across 9 bases. This CDR3 is built from 16 residues. From germline, CDR1 is WSHSY and CDR2 SAAADI. V gave up 4 bases and J gave up 5 bases; unmatched junction bases: 11. The CDR3 sequence: CASSGYGQGSSYGYTF. The CDR3 nucleotides are TGCGCCAGCAGTGGATACGGACAGGGGTCTTCATATGGCTACACCTTC.